This T cell receptor beta chain was observed in a study of beta chain features in type 1 diabetes. The CDR3 contains 13 residues. Germline lookup yields CDR1 MDHEN and CDR2 SYDVKM. V lost 5 bases, J lost 4 bases, and 12 bases lay in between. As regards this clone: Antigen specificity is unknown.

The study reverse transcribed the entire isolated RNA, so it sequenced expressed TCRB transcripts. Here immunoSEQ multiplex PCR was the method, and the copy in TCRdb shows in-frame clones only, minus some. Of around 690,000 clones in the sample, roughly 12% were seen once. Averaging approximately 110 mL, one heparinised blood draw came from each individual donor. It was via CD45RO/CCR7/CD25/CD127/CD95/CD27 that CD4+ naive, central memory, regulatory and stem cell-like memory cells were sorted. Sorting produced populations that all topped 98% purity. Study conclusions and caveats: In every one of the four CD4+ subsets, TCRB CDR3s were moderately but significantly shorter in Type 1 diabetes patients.

The receptor's source is a man aged 25 to 45 with type 1 diabetes. Sequencing input: naive CD4+ T cells from blood. The chain recombines TRBV28 with TRBJ2-7; D gene uncertain. The CDR3 loop is CASSASDGYEQYF. Written as DNA, the CDR3 is TGTGCCAGCAGTGCGTCGGACGGGTACGAGCAGTACTTC.